Presented here are 2 T cell receptor beta chains from one specimen sequenced in a study of blood T cells in healthy people across ages. Combining a sample-barcoded 5' primer with a J-beta primer mix, a second PCR ran for roughly 6 to 11 cycles. TCRdb analysed the 5' RACE reads with MiXCR anew, one entry per CDR3 protein. The sample holds roughly 1.9 million distinct CDR3 sequences, about 39% seen once. What was sequenced was blood. These receptors were obtained from a human donor in good health.

The V and J genes are TRBV29-1 and TRBJ1-4; 7 bases agree with TRBD1. The CDR3 extends over 13 amino acids. Per the germline V gene, CDR1 is SQVTM and CDR2 is ANQGSEA. The ends lost 5 bases at V and 5 bases at J; junction bases unmatched: 5. Written as DNA, the CDR3 is TGCAGCGTTTCCGGGACAGACAATGAAAAACTGTTTTTT. Its translation is CSVSGTDNEKLFF. The full variable domain, rest sourced from reference TRBV29-1 and TRBJ1-4, is SAVISQKPSRDICQRGTSLTIQCQVDSQVTMMFWYRQQPGQSLTLIATANQGSEATYESGFVIDKFPISRPNLTFSTLTVSNMSPEDSSIYLCSVSGTDNEKLFFGSGTQLSVL.

The J gene is TRBJ2-4, the V gene TRBV4-2; the match to TRBD1 covers 9 bases. J gave up 13 bases and V 4 bases, and 14 bases lay outside the gene matches. The V gene's germline CDR1 is LGHNA and CDR2 YNFKEQ. This CDR3 comprises 15 residues. The CDR3 protein is CASSPSRDRVKEQYF. The CDR3 DNA follows: TGTGCCAGCAGCCCGTCCCGGGACAGGGTGAAGGAGCAGTACTTC.